These T cell receptor beta chains were read from a single sample in a study of T cell responses to AZD1222 COVID-19 vaccine. TCRdb's table, derived via immunoSEQ multiplex PCR, lists solely in-frame clones and lacks some. Altogether 100,000 or so clones are present, approximately 90% being singletons, with the ten largest covering 2.5%. Specimen: peripheral blood, collected on day 0 of AZD1222 vaccination. The receptor source for this set is an adult in good health. Each CDR3 is given with its conserved first and last residue. The D gene is left open where the match is weak. Expanded clones get a size class; other rows say once, few or many, or leave the size out.

- TRBJ1-1 TRBD1 TRBV11-1 CASRLDRGGGTEAFF TGTGCCAGCAGACTTGACAGGGGAGGAGGGACTGAAGCTTTCTTT
- TRBJ1-2 - TRBV7-9 CASSLRDQGYYGYTF TGTGCCAGCAGCCTCCGGGACCAGGGATACTATGGCTACACCTTC
- TRBJ1-2 - TRBV6-6 CASSHLTEVGGYTF TGTGCCAGCAGCCACCTGACCGAGGTGGGCGGCTACACCTTC
- TRBJ1-5 - TRBV6-5 CASTHRVEWPQHF TGTGCCAGCACCCACAGGGTCGAGTGGCCCCAGCATTTT
- TRBJ1-2 TRBD1 TRBV7-9 CASSLEQGIGYTF TGTGCCAGCAGCTTAGAACAGGGGATTGGCTACACCTTC
- TRBJ1-5 - TRBV27 CASSPMTVFPFNQPQHF TGTGCCAGCAGTCCTATGACAGTTTTTCCTTTTAATCAGCCCCAGCATTTT
- TRBJ1-2 TRBD1 TRBV2 CASSVRTGATYGYTF TGTGCCAGCAGTGTTCGGACAGGGGCTACCTATGGCTACACCTTC
- TRBJ1-3 - TRBV7-9 CASSLESSGNTIYF TGTGCCAGCAGCTTAGAAAGCTCTGGAAACACCATATATTTT
- TRBJ2-7 TRBD2 TRBV10-1 CASSESGLGRGYEQYF TGCGCCAGCAGTGAGTCAGGACTAGGACGGGGGTACGAGCAGTACTTC
- TRBJ1-1 - TRBV7-9 CASSLVGRNTEAFF TGTGCCAGCAGCTTAGTGGGCAGGAACACTGAAGCTTTCTTT
- TRBJ1-4 - TRBV4-2 CASSQVGGSNEKLFF TGTGCCAGCAGCCAAGTTGGGGGATCGAATGAAAAACTGTTTTTT
few TRBJ2-7 - TRBV7-2 CASSLDNSYTYEQYF TGTGCCAGCAGCTTAGATAACTCGTATACCTACGAGCAGTACTTC
- TRBJ2-1 - TRBV19 CASSLNPGQQFF TGTGCCAGTAGTCTAAACCCGGGACAGCAGTTCTTC
- TRBJ1-1 - TRBV4-1 CASSQVDTGNEAFF TGCGCCAGCAGCCAAGTGGACACTGGGAATGAAGCTTTCTTT
- TRBJ2-7 TRBD2 TRBV7-2 CASSLGGTSNYEQYF TGTGCCAGCAGCTTAGGAGGGACTAGCAATTACGAGCAGTACTTC
once TRBJ2-1 TRBD1 TRBV6-5 CASIGQGPYNEQFF TGTGCCAGCATCGGACAGGGCCCTTACAATGAGCAGTTCTTC
- TRBJ2-2 - TRBV28 CASSFRGAHAGELFF TGTGCCAGCAGTTTTAGGGGGGCCCACGCCGGGGAGCTGTTTTTT
few TRBJ1-2 - TRBV10-2 CASSGDINYGYTF TGCGCCAGCAGTGGTGACATTAACTATGGCTACACCTTC
few TRBJ1-6 TRBD1 TRBV6-1 CASSEASGTGYSPLHF TGTGCCAGCAGTGAAGCCTCCGGGACAGGGTATTCACCCCTCCACTTT
- TRBJ2-1 - TRBV19 CASSTRGYNEQFF TGTGCCAGTAGTACCAGGGGCTACAATGAGCAGTTCTTC
- TRBJ2-2 - TRBV4-3 CASSQDRGFTGELFF TGCGCCAGCAGCCAAGATCGGGGATTCACCGGGGAGCTGTTTTTT
- TRBJ1-2 - TRBV2 CASSVDPRGGYTF TGTGCCAGCAGTGTAGACCCCAGGGGTGGCTACACCTTC
- TRBJ1-5 - TRBV7-2 CASSDSGVSNQPQHF TGTGCCAGCAGCGACTCAGGGGTGAGCAATCAGCCCCAGCATTTT
- TRBJ1-2 - TRBV5-1 CASSLSASGTNYGYTF TGCGCCAGCAGCTTGTCAGCAAGCGGAACTAACTATGGCTACACCTTC
- TRBJ2-4 - TRBV5-1 CASSLDLDIQYF TGCGCCAGCAGCCTAGACTTGGACATTCAGTACTTC
- TRBJ2-2 TRBD1 TRBV5-6 CASSIDRGSRELFF TGTGCCAGCAGCATTGACAGGGGTAGTAGGGAGCTGTTTTTT
- TRBJ1-2 TRBD1 TRBV6-5 CASRNSGTGFGGYTF TGTGCCAGCAGAAACTCTGGGACAGGGTTTGGTGGCTACACCTTC
- TRBJ1-2 - TRBV27 CASSVDGRNYGYTF TGTGCCAGCAGTGTGGACGGCCGAAACTATGGCTACACCTTC
few TRBJ1-6 - TRBV19 CASSWTTEARSPLHF TGTGCCAGTAGTTGGACAACTGAGGCTCGTTCACCCCTCCACTTT
once TRBJ2-3 TRBD2 TRBV19 CASSIALTGGGAVDTQYF TGTGCCAGTAGTATAGCCCTGACTGGCGGGGGGGCCGTGGATACGCAGTATTTT
- TRBJ2-2 TRBD2 TRBV11-3 CASSHGTSGGTGELFF TGTGCCAGCAGCCACGGGACTAGCGGGGGGACCGGGGAGCTGTTTTTT
- TRBJ1-3 - TRBV4-2 CASSQVPRGPESSGNTIYF TGTGCCAGCAGCCAAGTTCCCCGGGGCCCCGAGAGCTCTGGAAACACCATATATTTT
few TRBJ2-1 TRBD1 TRBV7-2 CASSLGPGQGGIRLFF TGTGCCAGCAGCTTAGGGCCGGGACAGGGTGGTATTAGGCTGTTCTTC
- TRBJ1-3 TRBD1 TRBV7-9 CASSSTGWDSGNTIYF TGTGCCAGCAGCTCGACAGGGTGGGACTCTGGAAACACCATATATTTT
once TRBJ2-7 - TRBV10-3 CAISTPGAYEQYF TGTGCCATCAGCACACCAGGGGCCTACGAGCAGTACTTC